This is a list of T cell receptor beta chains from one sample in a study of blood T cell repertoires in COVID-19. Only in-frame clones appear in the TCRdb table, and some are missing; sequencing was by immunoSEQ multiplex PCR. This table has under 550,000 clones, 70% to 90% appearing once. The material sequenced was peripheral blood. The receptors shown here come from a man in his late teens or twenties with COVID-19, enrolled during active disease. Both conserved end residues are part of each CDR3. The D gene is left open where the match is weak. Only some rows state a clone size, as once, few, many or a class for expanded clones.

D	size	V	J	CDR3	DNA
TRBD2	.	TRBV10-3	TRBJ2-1	CAIRRLAGALGEQFF	TGTGCCATCAGAAGACTAGCGGGGGCCTTGGGGGAGCAGTTCTTC
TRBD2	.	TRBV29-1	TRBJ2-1	CSVGPPLRENEQFF	TGCAGCGTTGGACCCCCTTTGCGGGAGAATGAGCAGTTCTTC
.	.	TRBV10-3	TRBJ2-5	CAISLGGETQYF	TGTGCCATCTCGTTGGGGGGTGAGACCCAGTACTTC
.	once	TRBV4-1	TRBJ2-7	CASSLSPGDSYEQYF	TGCGCCAGCAGCCTCTCCCCGGGGGACTCCTACGAGCAGTACTTC
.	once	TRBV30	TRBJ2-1	CAWSVRYGGNNEQFF	TGTGCCTGGAGTGTACGATATGGCGGGAACAATGAGCAGTTCTTC
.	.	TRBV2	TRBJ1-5	CASSGGQGRNQPQHF	TGTGCCAGCAGTGGGGGGCAGGGGCGCAATCAGCCCCAGCATTTT
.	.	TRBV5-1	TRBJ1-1	CASSSDTEAFF	TGCGCCAGCAGCTCGGACACTGAAGCTTTCTTT
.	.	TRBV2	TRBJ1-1	CASTRGVRGATEAFF	TGTGCCAGCACCCGGGGGGTAAGGGGGGCGACTGAAGCTTTCTTT
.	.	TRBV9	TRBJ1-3	CASSAFLSGNTIYF	TGTGCCAGCTCCGCGTTTTTATCTGGAAACACCATATATTTT
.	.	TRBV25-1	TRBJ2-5	CASSATLGSGETQYF	TGTGCCAGCAGTGCCACCCTCGGGTCTGGTGAGACCCAGTACTTC
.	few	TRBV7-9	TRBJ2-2	CASSTRLDSMGTGELFF	TGTGCCAGCAGCACAAGACTAGATTCGATGGGGACCGGGGAGCTGTTTTTT
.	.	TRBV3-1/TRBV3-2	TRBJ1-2	CASSQDGTTFGYTF	TGTGCCAGCAGCCAAGATGGGACAACGTTTGGCTACACCTTC
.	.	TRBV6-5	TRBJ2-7	CATTPGQRAYEQYF	TGTGCCACCACCCCCGGACAGAGAGCCTACGAGCAGTACTTC
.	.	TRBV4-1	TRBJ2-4	CASSQDPGDGNIQYF	TGCGCCAGCAGCCAAGATCCGGGGGACGGAAACATTCAGTACTTC
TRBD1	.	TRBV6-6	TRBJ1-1	CASRATGTGDGAFF	TGTGCCAGCAGAGCGACCGGGACAGGGGATGGAGCTTTCTTT
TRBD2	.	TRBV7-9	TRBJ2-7	CASSSTSGASYEQYF	TGTGCCAGCAGCTCTACTAGCGGGGCGTCCTACGAGCAGTACTTC
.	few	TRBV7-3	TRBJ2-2	CASRRRGNTGELFF	TGTGCCAGCAGACGTAGGGGGAACACCGGGGAGCTGTTTTTT
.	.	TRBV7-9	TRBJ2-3	CASSPPGTQNTQYF	TGTGCCAGCAGTCCTCCCGGGACACAAAATACGCAGTATTTT
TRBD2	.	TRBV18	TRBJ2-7	CASSRTGTSGSYEQYF	TGTGCCAGCTCACGGACCGGGACTAGCGGTTCCTACGAGCAGTACTTC
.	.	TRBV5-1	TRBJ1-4	CASSFGVNEKLFF	TGCGCCAGCAGCTTCGGGGTCAATGAAAAACTGTTTTTT
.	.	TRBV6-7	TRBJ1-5	CARGGFGNQPQHF	TGTGCCAGGGGGGGATTTGGGAATCAGCCCCAGCATTTT
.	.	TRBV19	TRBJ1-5	CASTLRGNQPQHF	TGTGCCAGTACCCTGAGGGGCAATCAGCCCCAGCATTTT
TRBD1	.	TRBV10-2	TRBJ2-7	CASSALTGSSYEQYF	TGCGCCAGCAGTGCTCTGACAGGGAGCTCCTACGAGCAGTACTTC
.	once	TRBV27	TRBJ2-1	CASSFDSYYNEQFF	TGTGCCAGCAGTTTTGACAGCTACTACAATGAGCAGTTCTTC
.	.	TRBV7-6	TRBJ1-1	CASSLALEGRITEAFF	TGTGCCAGCAGCTTAGCGTTGGAGGGCAGGATCACTGAAGCTTTCTTT
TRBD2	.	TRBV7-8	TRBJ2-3	CASSLVSGLAGVDTQYF	TGTGCCAGCAGCTTAGTCTCTGGACTAGCGGGAGTAGATACGCAGTATTTT
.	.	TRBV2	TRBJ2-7	CASSEWGSSYEQYF	TGTGCCAGCAGTGAATGGGGCAGCTCCTACGAGCAGTACTTC
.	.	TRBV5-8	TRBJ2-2	CASSLMGPGELFF	TGTGCCAGCAGCTTGATGGGGCCCGGGGAGCTGTTTTTT
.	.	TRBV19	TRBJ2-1	CASSIRQTLYNEQFF	TGTGCCAGTAGTATCCGACAAACACTCTACAATGAGCAGTTCTTC
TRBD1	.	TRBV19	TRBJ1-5	CASITGQGSRWDNQPQHF	TGTGCCAGTATAACGGGACAGGGGAGTAGGTGGGACAATCAGCCCCAGCATTTT
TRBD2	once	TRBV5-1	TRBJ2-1	CASSTGSGYNEQFF	TGCGCCAGCAGCACTGGTAGCGGGTACAATGAGCAGTTCTTC
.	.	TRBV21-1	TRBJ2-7	CASSKIGRTYEQYF	TGTGCCAGCAGCAAAATAGGCAGGACCTACGAGCAGTACTTC
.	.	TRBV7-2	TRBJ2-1	CASSLTADTYNEQFF	TGTGCCAGCAGCTTAACGGCGGATACCTACAATGAGCAGTTCTTC
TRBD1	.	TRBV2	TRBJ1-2	CASSEPGTAYGYTF	TGTGCCAGCAGTGAACCCGGGACAGCCTATGGCTACACCTTC
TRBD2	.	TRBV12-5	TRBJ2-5	CASVLTETSGPQETQYF	TGTGCTAGTGTTCTGACCGAGACTAGCGGCCCTCAAGAGACCCAGTACTTC
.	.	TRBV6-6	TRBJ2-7	CASSDTGSYEQYF	TGTGCCAGCAGTGATACAGGGTCCTACGAGCAGTACTTC
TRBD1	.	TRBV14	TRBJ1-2	CASSKGQGYGYTF	TGTGCCAGCAGCAAGGGACAGGGATATGGCTACACCTTC
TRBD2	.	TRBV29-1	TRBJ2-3	CSVVLAGYTDTQYF	TGCAGCGTCGTACTAGCGGGTTACACAGATACGCAGTATTTT
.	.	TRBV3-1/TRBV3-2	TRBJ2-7	CASSTDGGHYEQYF	TGTGCCAGCAGCACCGACGGCGGTCACTACGAGCAGTACTTC
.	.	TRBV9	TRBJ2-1	CASSVSGTPYNEQFF	TGTGCCAGCAGCGTTTCCGGGACTCCTTACAATGAGCAGTTCTTC
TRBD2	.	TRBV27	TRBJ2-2	CASRWGGNTGELFF	TGTGCCAGCAGGTGGGGGGGGAACACCGGGGAGCTGTTTTTT
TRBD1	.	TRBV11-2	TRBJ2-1	CASSSRQGNNEQFF	TGTGCCAGCAGCTCCAGACAGGGAAACAATGAGCAGTTCTTC
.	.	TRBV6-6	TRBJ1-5	CASRDTVTRSNQPQHF	TGTGCCAGCAGAGACACAGTAACCCGTTCTAATCAGCCCCAGCATTTT